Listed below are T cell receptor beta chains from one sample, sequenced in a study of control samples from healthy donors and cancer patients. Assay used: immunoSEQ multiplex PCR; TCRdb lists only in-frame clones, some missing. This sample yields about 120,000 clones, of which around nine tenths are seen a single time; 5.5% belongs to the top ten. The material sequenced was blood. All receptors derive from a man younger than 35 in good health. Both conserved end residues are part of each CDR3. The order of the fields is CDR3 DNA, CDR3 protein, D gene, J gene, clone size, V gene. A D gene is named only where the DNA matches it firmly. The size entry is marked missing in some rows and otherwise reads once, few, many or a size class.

TGTGCCAGCAGGATCGACCCAAATGGGTATGGCTACACCTTC | CASRIDPNGYGYTF | . | TRBJ1-2 | . | TRBV6-5
TGTGCCAGTAGGGCAACAGGGGGAAACACCATATATTTT | CASRATGGNTIYF | . | TRBJ1-3 | few | TRBV19
TGTGCCTGCTACCACCCGGCAGGCCTCGGGAACGGCTACACCTTC | CACYHPAGLGNGYTF | . | TRBJ1-2 | . | TRBV30
TGTGCCAGCAGCCTCCGTCCCGGGGAGCTGTTTTTT | CASSLRPGELFF | . | TRBJ2-2 | . | TRBV27
TGTGCCAGCAGCCAAGATTATACGGACGGGGAGCTGTTTTTT | CASSQDYTDGELFF | . | TRBJ2-2 | . | TRBV3-1/TRBV3-2
TGTGCCAGCAGGGAAGTCAGGGGGCATAATTCACCCCTCCACTTT | CASREVRGHNSPLHF | TRBD1 | TRBJ1-6 | few | TRBV6-1
TGTGCCAGCAGCCCAATCTCGGGTTGGGGAAATTCACCCCTCCACTTT | CASSPISGWGNSPLHF | . | TRBJ1-6 | . | TRBV11-2
TGTGCCAGTAGTGTTACGGAGACCCAGTACTTC | CASSVTETQYF | . | TRBJ2-5 | . | TRBV5-6
TGTGCCAGCAGCCTGGGGAACAATGAGCAGTTCTTC | CASSLGNNEQFF | . | TRBJ2-1 | . | TRBV27
TGTGCCAGTAGTATCGGACAGGAAGCTTTCTTT | CASSIGQEAFF | . | TRBJ1-1 | once | TRBV19
TGTGCCAGCAGTTACGGGATTGACGGCCATAATTCACCCCTCCACTTT | CASSYGIDGHNSPLHF | . | TRBJ1-6 | . | TRBV6-5
TGTGCCAGCAGTTTAGCAGGGACCGCTGAAGCTTTCTTT | CASSLAGTAEAFF | . | TRBJ1-1 | . | TRBV12-3/TRBV12-4
TGTGCCAGCAGAATGGGGGGGGGCCAAAACATTCAGTACTTC | CASRMGGGQNIQYF | . | TRBJ2-4 | . | TRBV6-5
TGCGCCAGCAGCCAAATATACAGGGGAAGGAACACTGAAGCTTTCTTT | CASSQIYRGRNTEAFF | TRBD1 | TRBJ1-1 | . | TRBV4-1
TGTGCCAGCAGCGAGAGGGGTAGCTCGAGTAACGAGCAGTACTTC | CASSERGSSSNEQYF | . | TRBJ2-7 | . | TRBV9
TGCGCCAGCAGCCTCGGACAGCCTAACACCGGGGAGCTGTTTTTT | CASSLGQPNTGELFF | . | TRBJ2-2 | . | TRBV23-1
TGTGCCAGCAGTTTGGAGACAGATACGCAGTATTTT | CASSLETDTQYF | . | TRBJ2-3 | . | TRBV12-3/TRBV12-4
TGTGCCAGCAGCTTGGGAGACAATGAGCAGTTCTTC | CASSLGDNEQFF | . | TRBJ2-1 | . | TRBV5-6
TGTGCCAGTAGTATAGATCCCCTGGGTGAAGCTTTCTTT | CASSIDPLGEAFF | . | TRBJ1-1 | . | TRBV19
TGTGCCAGCAGCTCGTCCGGACGGCGGCGTAGAGGCTACACCTTC | CASSSSGRRRRGYTF | . | TRBJ1-2 | . | TRBV7-9
TGCAGCGTTACTGACAGGGCCGGGGAGCAGTACTTC | CSVTDRAGEQYF | TRBD1 | TRBJ2-7 | once | TRBV29-1
TGTGCCAGCAGTTCGGGACAGGGGACTAGCTACACCTTC | CASSSGQGTSYTF | TRBD1 | TRBJ1-2 | . | TRBV28
TGCAGCGTTGACGGGACATGGAACACTGAAGCTTTCTTT | CSVDGTWNTEAFF | . | TRBJ1-1 | . | TRBV29-1
TGCAGTGCTAGTTGGAGGCGGGGAGACCTCAACACCGGGGAGCTGTTTTTT | CSASWRRGDLNTGELFF | . | TRBJ2-2 | . | TRBV20-1
TGTGCCAGCAGCCCGACAGGGGGCTCCGACGAGCAGTACTTC | CASSPTGGSDEQYF | TRBD1 | TRBJ2-7 | . | TRBV7-2
TGTGCCAGTAGTATGACGGACAGCTATGGCTACACCTTC | CASSMTDSYGYTF | . | TRBJ1-2 | . | TRBV19
TGTGCTAGTGGTTTGGTACATGCAGGGAAGCCTAACTATGGCTACACCTTC | CASGLVHAGKPNYGYTF | . | TRBJ1-2 | once | TRBV12-5
TGTGCCAGCAGTTTCTCGGGCAGGGGGAACACCGGGGAGCTGTTTTTT | CASSFSGRGNTGELFF | . | TRBJ2-2 | . | TRBV28
TGTGCCAGCAGCCCCTTGGGCGATGAGCAGTTCTTC | CASSPLGDEQFF | . | TRBJ2-1 | . | TRBV7-9
TGTGCCAGCAGCCCCGGGCCGCACACTACATTAGTAGCCCTCCACTTT | CASSPGPHTTLVALHF | . | TRBJ1-6 | . | TRBV7-9
TGTGCCAGCTCACCCGGGAGGGGGATGGCCTACGAGCAGTACTTC | CASSPGRGMAYEQYF | TRBD2 | TRBJ2-7 | . | TRBV18
TGCGCCAGCAGCCAGAGTGTCACTGAAGCTTTCTTT | CASSQSVTEAFF | . | TRBJ1-1 | . | TRBV4-1
TGTGCCAGCAGCCCTACTAACCTAGGGGATAACACTGAAGCTTTCTTT | CASSPTNLGDNTEAFF | . | TRBJ1-1 | . | TRBV7-9
TGTGCCTCTCAGGAGGTGGACGGCTACACCTTC | CASQEVDGYTF | . | TRBJ1-2 | . | TRBV6-5
TGTGCCAGCAGTCCCGGGGGGCACACTGAAGCTTTCTTT | CASSPGGHTEAFF | . | TRBJ1-1 | . | TRBV25-1
TGTGCCAGCAGCCAAAGAGGGGCTTGGAACACTGAAGCTTTCTTT | CASSQRGAWNTEAFF | . | TRBJ1-1 | . | TRBV3-1/TRBV3-2
TGTGCCAGCAGTTTTAGGACAGGGGTTGGAAACACCATATATTTT | CASSFRTGVGNTIYF | TRBD1 | TRBJ1-3 | . | TRBV27
TGTGCCAGCTCACCATTTGTAGCGGGGGGGTCCTACGAGCAGTACTTC | CASSPFVAGGSYEQYF | TRBD2 | TRBJ2-7 | . | TRBV18
TGTGCCAGCAGCTTTACTACCACTGAAGCTTTCTTT | CASSFTTTEAFF | . | TRBJ1-1 | once | TRBV7-9
TGTGCCAGCAGCCACCTTTTTCCCGATCGTGCCGGACGGAGCTCCTACAATGAGCAGTTCTTC | CASSHLFPDRAGRSSYNEQFF | . | TRBJ2-1 | . | TRBV3-1/TRBV3-2
TGTGCCAGCAGCCGAGGGGTCTACGAGCAGTACTTC | CASSRGVYEQYF | . | TRBJ2-7 | . | TRBV5-6
TGCGCCAGCAGCCAAGATGGATTTGACAGGGGATATAATTCACCCCTCCACTTT | CASSQDGFDRGYNSPLHF | TRBD1 | TRBJ1-6 | medium-sized | TRBV4-1
TGTGCCAGCAGTGATAGGGGGGCCGGGGAGCTGTTTTTT | CASSDRGAGELFF | . | TRBJ2-2 | . | TRBV2
TGTGCCAGCAGACCAACCGGGGAGGATGGCTACACCTTC | CASRPTGEDGYTF | . | TRBJ1-2 | . | TRBV6-5
TGTGCCAGCAGCTTTTACGGTCAGCCCCAGCATTTT | CASSFYGQPQHF | . | TRBJ1-5 | . | TRBV5-4
TGTGCCAGCAGTGCCCCGGGACTAGGAATCGAGCAGTACTTC | CASSAPGLGIEQYF | TRBD2 | TRBJ2-7 | . | TRBV25-1
TGTGCCAGCAGCGTCGTACAGAGCACTGAAGCTTTCTTT | CASSVVQSTEAFF | . | TRBJ1-1 | . | TRBV7-2